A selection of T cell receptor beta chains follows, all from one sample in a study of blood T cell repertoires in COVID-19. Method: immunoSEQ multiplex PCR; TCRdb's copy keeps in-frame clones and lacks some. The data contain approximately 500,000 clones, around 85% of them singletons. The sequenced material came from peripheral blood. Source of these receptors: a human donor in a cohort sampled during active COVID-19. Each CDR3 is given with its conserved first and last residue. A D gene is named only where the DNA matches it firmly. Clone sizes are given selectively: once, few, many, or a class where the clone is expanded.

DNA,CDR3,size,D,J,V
TGCGCCAGCAGCCAAGGTTGGGCGGGAGTGGATACGCAGTATTTT,CASSQGWAGVDTQYF,-,TRBD2,TRBJ2-3,TRBV4-3
TGTGCCAGTAGTATCCAGGGACAGGGTCCCGGGTATGGCTACACCTTC,CASSIQGQGPGYGYTF,-,TRBD1,TRBJ1-2,TRBV19
TGTGCCAGCAGTGAACGGAACAGGGGGCTCTACGAGCAGTACTTC,CASSERNRGLYEQYF,few,TRBD1,TRBJ2-7,TRBV6-1
TGTGCCAGCAGCTCCGGACAGGATCCCTACGAGCAGTACTTC,CASSSGQDPYEQYF,-,TRBD1,TRBJ2-7,TRBV7-3
TGTGCCTGGCTAGACACAGGACCGCTGAACACTGAAGCTTTCTTT,CAWLDTGPLNTEAFF,-,-,TRBJ1-1,TRBV30
TGTGCCAGTAGTCCGCAGGGGGTGCGGACCCCATCCTACGAGCAGTACTTC,CASSPQGVRTPSYEQYF,-,TRBD1,TRBJ2-7,TRBV19
TGTGCCAGCAGCGGCCCAAGGACTACTTCGAACACTGAAGCTTTCTTT,CASSGPRTTSNTEAFF,once,-,TRBJ1-1,TRBV28
TGTGCCAGCAGCTTAGACGGGACAGGGGAAGGGAATGAGCAGTTCTTC,CASSLDGTGEGNEQFF,once,TRBD1,TRBJ2-1,TRBV7-2
TGTGCCAGTAGTCGGACAGGGCCTAACGACTACAATGAGCAGTTCTTC,CASSRTGPNDYNEQFF,once,TRBD1,TRBJ2-1,TRBV19
TGTGCCAGCAGCGGAACTAGCGGGAGTTACTACAATGAGCAGTTCTTC,CASSGTSGSYYNEQFF,-,TRBD2,TRBJ2-1,TRBV7-2
TGTGCCAGCAGCCAAGAAGGCGGGACGACCGGTAGGCACACTGAAGCTTTCTTT,CASSQEGGTTGRHTEAFF,-,-,TRBJ1-1,TRBV4-2
TGTGCCAGCAGCACCCGCAGTGGGACAGGGACAGATACGCAGTATTTT,CASSTRSGTGTDTQYF,-,TRBD1,TRBJ2-3,TRBV7-2
TGTGCCTGGAGTCCCTCTGCGTGGAGGGGTGGGGAGACCCAGTACTTC,CAWSPSAWRGGETQYF,-,-,TRBJ2-5,TRBV30
TGTGCCAGCAGCTTGGATGCAGGGGGCATGGGCTACACCTTC,CASSLDAGGMGYTF,-,TRBD1,TRBJ1-2,TRBV5-6
TGCAGCGTTGTGGGGGGGCAGAGCTATGGCTACACCTTC,CSVVGGQSYGYTF,few,-,TRBJ1-2,TRBV29-1
TGTGCCAGCAGCTTGGTATCAGGGGACAACGAGCAGTACTTC,CASSLVSGDNEQYF,-,-,TRBJ2-7,TRBV5-4
TGCATTACAGGGACAGGGGGCGTCTACACCTTC,CITGTGGVYTF,-,TRBD1,TRBJ1-2,TRBV20-1
TGCAGCGTTGAGTACAGGGCAGGGGAGACCCAGTACTTC,CSVEYRAGETQYF,-,-,TRBJ2-5,TRBV29-1
TGTGCCAGCAGTCTACGACAGGGGGCTGAAGCTTTCTTT,CASSLRQGAEAFF,few,TRBD1,TRBJ1-1,TRBV6-2/TRBV6-3
TGCGCCAGCAGCTTGGCTGGACAGGGGTCGAACACTGAAGCTTTCTTT,CASSLAGQGSNTEAFF,-,TRBD1,TRBJ1-1,TRBV5-1
TGCAGTGCTAGTATCAGGGAAGGGGGCTACACCTTC,CSASIREGGYTF,-,-,TRBJ1-2,TRBV20-1
TGTGCCAGCAGTGGCCTGACTAGCGGATCCTACAATGAGCAGTTCTTC,CASSGLTSGSYNEQFF,-,TRBD2,TRBJ2-1,TRBV25-1
TGCGCCAGCAGGTATGACGGGAGGGCCGAAGAGACCCAGTACTTC,CASRYDGRAEETQYF,-,TRBD2,TRBJ2-5,TRBV5-1
TGTGCCAGCAGTTACTACTATCAGGGGGCAAGCTATGGCTACACCTTC,CASSYYYQGASYGYTF,-,TRBD1,TRBJ1-2,TRBV6-5
TGTGCCAGCAGTTACTCTGCCCGTGGCCCAGATACGCAGTATTTT,CASSYSARGPDTQYF,-,-,TRBJ2-3,TRBV6-5
TGTGCCAGTAGTAACCAGGGGGGATATGGCTACACCTTC,CASSNQGGYGYTF,-,TRBD1,TRBJ1-2,TRBV19
TGTGCCAGCAGCTCTGGACAGGGGGTCGGTGGCTACACCTTC,CASSSGQGVGGYTF,-,TRBD1,TRBJ1-2,TRBV6-5
TGTGCCAGCACGAGCACAGATACGCAGTATTTT,CASTSTDTQYF,-,-,TRBJ2-3,TRBV28
TGTGCCAGTACCATAGTGGGGGAGGGCGGCAATGAGCAGTTCTTC,CASTIVGEGGNEQFF,-,TRBD2,TRBJ2-1,TRBV19
TGTGCCAGCTCACCGGGCGTGCGGGGTGAGCAGTTCTTC,CASSPGVRGEQFF,-,-,TRBJ2-1,TRBV18
TGTGCCAGTAGTATAGGACAGAACCAGTACTTC,CASSIGQNQYF,-,-,TRBJ2-4,TRBV19
TGTGCCAGCAGTGATGGTGGGACAGGTCCCTACGAGCAGTACTTC,CASSDGGTGPYEQYF,-,TRBD1,TRBJ2-7,TRBV6-1
TGTGCCAGCAGCAAAGGGGTAGCGGGAGGAGGAGAGACCCAGTACTTC,CASSKGVAGGGETQYF,-,TRBD2,TRBJ2-5,TRBV7-3
TGTGCCAGCAGCTTACAAGCGGGAGGGTACAATGAGCAGTTCTTC,CASSLQAGGYNEQFF,-,TRBD2,TRBJ2-1,TRBV7-2
TGTGCCAGCAGCTTACTAGCCGGTAACTCCTACGAGCAGTACTTC,CASSLLAGNSYEQYF,-,-,TRBJ2-7,TRBV5-5
TGTGCCAGCACTCACAGGGTGGGACAGCCCCAGCATTTT,CASTHRVGQPQHF,few,-,TRBJ1-5,TRBV6-5
TGTGCCAGCAGCGGGACAGCCTACAATGAGCAGTTCTTC,CASSGTAYNEQFF,-,TRBD1,TRBJ2-1,TRBV11-3
TGCAGCGTTAGACTAGCGGGAGCAATAGATACGCAGTATTTT,CSVRLAGAIDTQYF,-,TRBD2,TRBJ2-3,TRBV29-1
TGTGCCAGTAGTACGGGAGCCATTAGCTCCTACAATGAGCAGTTCTTC,CASSTGAISSYNEQFF,once,-,TRBJ2-1,TRBV19
TGTGCGGTCGGGGAGGAAAAACTGTTTTTT,CAVGEEKLFF,-,-,TRBJ1-4,TRBV7-8
TGTGCCAGCAGTTTTAGGAGGGACAGGGGCGGCAATGAGCAGTTCTTC,CASSFRRDRGGNEQFF,once,TRBD1,TRBJ2-1,TRBV27
TGTGCCAGCCACATCGAGCAGGGAGGTTATAGCAATCAGCCCCAGCATTTT,CASHIEQGGYSNQPQHF,-,-,TRBJ1-5,TRBV28
TGCGCCAGCAGTAAGACAGGAGCCACCGGGGAGCTGTTTTTT,CASSKTGATGELFF,-,-,TRBJ2-2,TRBV10-1
TGTGCCAGCAGCTTAAGCGGACAAGAGACCCAGTACTTC,CASSLSGQETQYF,-,-,TRBJ2-5,TRBV7-3
TGTGCCAGCAGTGAAGGGGGCAGGGGGCTTGATGGCTACACCTTC,CASSEGGRGLDGYTF,-,TRBD1,TRBJ1-2,TRBV2
TGTGCCAGCAGTGACGAGGGCGGCAATGAGCAGTTCTTC,CASSDEGGNEQFF,-,-,TRBJ2-1,TRBV6-4